Listed here are 20 T cell receptor beta chains from one sample, sequenced in a study of regulatory T cells in long-lasting Graves disease. The time point here: newly diagnosed GD, antithyroid drugs for less than 3 months. There was RNA extracted from PBMCs, and the TCR library was made from it. Through Arm-PCR of CDR3 regions and iRepertoire HTBI primers, TCR beta libraries were built. TCRdb ran MiXCR on the multiplex PCR reads and lists one entry per CDR3 protein. The sample holds roughly 520,000 distinct CDR3 sequences, around 12% seen once. The same sample was also used in a study of T cells in Graves' hyperthyroidism and ophthalmopathy.

This sample comprised peripheral blood mononuclear cells (PBMCs), obtained at new diagnosis, from a patient treated with antithyroid drugs. Source of these receptors: a woman in her twenties or thirties with Graves disease.

The sample holds many counts of this clonotype. The rearrangement uses TRBV2 and TRBJ1-2; D is ambiguous. CDR1 and CDR2 (germline): SNHLY, FYNNEI. The length of the CDR3 is 14 residues. Deletions cut 4 bases from V and 4 bases from J, with 13 bases between. CDR3: CASSGSELLYGYTF. CDR3 nucleotides: TGTGCCAGCAGTGGGAGTGAATTGCTCTATGGCTACACCTTC. The full variable domain, with the rest looked up from reference TRBV2 and TRBJ1-2, is EPEVTQTPSHQVTQMGQEVILRCVPISNHLYFYWYRQILGQKVEFLVSFYNNEISEKSEIFDDQFSVERPDGSNFTLKIRSTKLEDSAMYFCASSGSELLYGYTFGSGTRLTVV.

The chain is built from TRBV5-5 and TRBJ2-5; D is perhaps TRBD1 or TRBD2 (5 bases each). The length of the CDR3 is 16 residues. Between the trimmed V and J ends, which lost 3 bases and 5 bases, there was a span of 20 bases. The germline CDR1 and CDR2 sequences are SGHKS and YYEKEE (reference sequence). In DNA form, the CDR3 reads TGTGCCAGCAGCTCGGGACGGTCCCTATCGGGGGAGACCCAGTACTTC. It is translated as CASSSGRSLSGETQYF.

V is TRBV4-3 and J is TRBJ2-1, with D unclear. The V and J ends lost 4 bases and 1 base respectively, with 14 bases between them. Germline assignment: CDR1 LGHNA and CDR2 YSLEER. CDR3 length equals 16 residues. The CDR3 sequence: CASSLESLTSYNEQFF. The CDR3 DNA sequence: TGCGCCAGCAGCCTTGAGTCCCTCACGTCCTACAATGAGCAGTTCTTC.

Comment on this clonotype: This likely traces to a read error, being one base from a far larger clone. The chain has TRBV6-2 or TRBV6-3 and TRBJ2-1; D gene uncertain. This CDR3 region has 12 residues. CDR1 is MNHEY, CDR2 SVGEGT, per germline. DNA for the CDR3: TGTGCCAGCAGTGAACGATACAGTGAGCAGTTCTTC. Its protein is CASSERYSEQFF.

The chain couples TRBV15 to TRBJ2-3, with 13 positions matching TRBD2. CDR1 and CDR2 from the germline V gene are LNHNV and YYDKDF (reference sequence). V lost 3 bases, J lost 4 bases, and 4 bases stayed unmatched. CDR3 length: 16 residues. The chain's CDR3 is CATSSRLAGGPDTQYF. DNA of the CDR3: TGTGCCACCAGCAGCCGACTAGCGGGGGGCCCAGATACGCAGTATTTT.

This clonotype was counted between two and nine times. The V and J genes are TRBV27 and TRBJ2-1; a weak D match, TRBD2 (5 bases). This CDR3 is 13 amino acids long. Trimming pared 8 bases from V and 4 bases from J, leaving 12 bases between. CDR1 MNHEY and CDR2 SMNVEV come from the germline V gene (reference sequence). The CDR3: CASAERGYNEQFF. CDR3 sequence (DNA): TGTGCCAGCGCGGAACGAGGGTACAATGAGCAGTTCTTC.

This clonotype was observed at least ten times. The rearrangement uses TRBV28 and TRBJ1-1; perhaps TRBD1 as D (5 bases). The CDR3 totals 14 residues. Trimming stripped 10 bases from V and 5 bases from J, with 20 bases between. Germline CDR1 is MDHEN and CDR2 is SYDVKM. CDR3: CAIQGRGGVTEAFF. CDR3 nucleotide sequence: TGTGCCATTCAAGGGCGGGGGGGGGTGACTGAAGCTTTCTTT.

This chain joins TRBV19 and TRBJ2-3; TRBD1 aligns across 8 bases. CDR3 length equals 13 residues. J gave up 1 base and V 8 bases, and 2 bases lay outside the gene matches. Germline CDR1 and CDR2: LNHDA and SQIVND (reference sequence). The CDR3 coding sequence is TGTGCCAGTGGGACAGGCGGCACAGATACGCAGTATTTT. It is translated as CASGTGGTDTQYF.

This clonotype has at least ten counts. The J gene is TRBJ2-3, the V gene TRBV28; 8 nucleotides agree with TRBD2. The CDR3 length is 15 residues. CDR1 is MDHEN and CDR2 is SYDVKM in the germline V gene. V gave up 5 bases and J gave up 6 bases; unmatched junction bases: 10. The CDR3 DNA reads as TGTGCCAGCAGTCACCCCGAGTCTAGCGGGGATACGCAGTATTTT. It translates to CASSHPESSGDTQYF.

As to this clonotype: The missing conserved phenylalanine or tryptophan at the end of this CDR3 makes a read error likely. The chain is built from TRBV3-1 and TRBJ2-1, with 7 bases identical to TRBD2. CDR1 LGHDT and CDR2 YNNKEL come from the germline V gene (reference sequence). Trimming at V came to 7 bases and at J to 5 bases, leaving 5 bases not matched to a gene. The CDR3 consists of 13 residues. Written as DNA, the CDR3 is TGTGCCAGCATCCGGCGGGGGAACAATGAGCAGTTCCTC. Translation: CASIRRGNNEQFL.

This clonotype has ten or more counts. V usage is TRBV7-2 and J usage is TRBJ1-4; D is ambiguous. V was pared by 4 bases and J by 4 bases, with 13 bases between. Germline V lookup: CDR1 SGHTA, CDR2 FQGNSA. CDR3 length equals 15 residues. CDR3 sequence (DNA): TGTGCCAGCAGCTCTCCCGGACGGAATAATGAAAAACTGTTTTTT. Translation gives CASSSPGRNNEKLFF.

A note on this clonotype: A read error is the likely source, as a far larger clone sits one nucleotide away. This chain uses TRBV3-1 with TRBJ2-1, with D maybe TRBD1 (6 bases). The J call is in doubt because the DNA end fits TRBJ2-5 better. Germline V gives CDR1 LGHDT, CDR2 YNNKEL (reference sequence). The CDR3 runs 15 residues. Here the CDR3 reads CASSQHRVTQGTQYF. CDR3 in DNA: TGTGCCAGCAGCCAACACAGGGTGACACAAGGGACCCAGTACTTC.

This clonotype was seen ten or more times. The rearrangement uses TRBV19 and TRBJ2-3; D ambiguous. The germline V gene encodes CDR1 LNHDA and CDR2 SQIVND (reference sequence). The CDR3 extends over 11 amino acids. Trimming took off 5 bases at V and 4 bases at J, with 4 bases between the two ends. The CDR3 loop reads CASSEADTQYF. The DNA of the CDR3 is TGTGCCAGTAGTGAGGCAGATACGCAGTATTTT.

This clonotype was observed a handful of times. V usage is TRBV4-1 and J usage is TRBJ1-2; no firm D call. Germline-derived CDR1 and CDR2 are MGHRA and YSYEKL. Trimming removed 0 bases from V and 4 bases from J, with 9 bases in between. This CDR3 has 14 amino acids. This chain's CDR3 is CASSQDLGGYGYTF. The CDR3, as DNA: TGCGCCAGCAGCCAAGATTTGGGAGGCTATGGCTACACCTTC.

As for this clonotype: This may arise from a read error, as a much more abundant clone is one base away. The chain has TRBV18 and TRBJ1-1; a weak D match, TRBD1 (6 bases). Trimming removed 5 bases at V and 9 bases at J, with 16 bases between. CDR3 length equals 13 residues. In germline, CDR1 is KGHSH, CDR2 LQKENI. The CDR3 loop reads CASSATGPPQAFF. The CDR3, as DNA: TGTGCCAGCTCAGCCACAGGGCCCCCCCAAGCTTTCTTT.

This clonotype was counted many times. The J gene is TRBJ2-3, the V gene TRBV7-2; D is unclear. Trimming pared 4 bases from V and 4 bases from J, leaving 12 bases between. This CDR3 has 14 residues. CDR1 and CDR2 (germline): SGHTA, FQGNSA. CDR3 region: CASSSHTTADTQYF. CDR3 DNA: TGTGCCAGCAGCTCCCATACCACTGCAGATACGCAGTATTTT.

Only a few counts were recorded for this clonotype. A read error may produce the germline difference seen at one junction end. The V and J genes are TRBV27 and TRBJ2-1; D tentatively fits TRBD1 or TRBD2 (5 bases each). Germline V lookup: CDR1 MNHEY, CDR2 SMNVEV (reference sequence). CDR3 length equals 16 residues. CDR3 sequence reads: CASSLSPGTPFIEQFF. The CDR3 DNA follows: TGTGCCAGCAGTCTATCCCCCGGGACCCCATTTATTGAGCAGTTCTTC.

This clonotype was counted many times. CDR3 DNA: TGTGTGGGGGGGCGAGAGACCCAGTACTTC. This translates into CVGGRETQYF. The chain combines TRBV30 with TRBJ2-5; D may be TRBD2 (7 bases). The CDR3 is made up of 10 amino acids. Germline lookup yields CDR1 GTSNPN and CDR2 SVGIG (reference sequence).

This clonotype was detected many times. V is TRBV11-3 and J is TRBJ1-1; weak D call: TRBD1 (5 bases). CDR1 is SGHNT and CDR2 is YENEEA in the germline V gene. Trimming pared 0 bases from V and 4 bases from J, leaving 15 bases between. This CDR3 is built from 16 residues. This chain's CDR3 is CASSLDPPGPFTEAFF. The CDR3 DNA follows: TGTGCCAGCAGCTTAGACCCGCCGGGACCTTTCACTGAAGCTTTCTTT.

This clonotype has just a few counts. The chain recombines TRBV28 with TRBJ2-1; D uncertain. The tail of the sequence fits TRBJ2-3 better, so the J call may be wrong. Germline V gene lookup returns CDR1 MDHEN and CDR2 SYDVKM. This CDR3 comprises 12 residues. CDR3 protein: CASLTYTDTQYF. The CDR3 bases are TGTGCCAGCCTGACTTACACAGATACGCAGTATTTT.